The sequence of this T cell receptor beta chain was determined in a study of vaccination effects on CD4 cells after COVID-19. Study background: The cohort was immunized with two doses of either the BNT162b2 or mRNA-1273 vaccine.

Clones were read by immunoSEQ multiplex PCR, and TCRdb kept only the in-frame ones, dropping some. The sample consists of about 65,000 clones, approximately 76% of them appearing once. Peptide-pool stimulation followed by sequencing identified expanded antigen-specific CD4+ clonotypes in the ViraFEST assay. Researchers isolated CD4+ T cells once roughly ten days of culture had elapsed. Vaccine recipients had no previous SARS-CoV-2 infection; their nucleocapsid antibodies were negative. Each culture well received about 2 million PBMC. These cells were then cultured in IMDM with about 9.1 IU/ml IL-2 and 8.5 to 10 ug/ml peptides. Study-wide points: Just 1 of 255 vaccine-induced clones in healthy recipients was cross-reactive. In the late period after vaccination, infection- and vaccine-induced clones contracted markedly.

In the case of this clone: Its cognate antigen is unknown.

CDR1 is SGHTS and CDR2 is YDEGEE in the germline V gene. The CDR3 totals 11 residues. V was trimmed by 4 bases and J by 5 bases, leaving 4 bases between them. V gene TRBV5-8 combines with J gene TRBJ1-5; D ambiguous. The sequence derives from a human donor who received a COVID-19 vaccine. Sample: CD4+ T cells from PBMCs cultured with HCoV-NL63 spike peptides, taken before COVID-19 vaccination. The CDR3 is CASSDYQPQHF. CDR3 in DNA: TGTGCCAGCAGCGACTATCAGCCCCAGCATTTT.